Detailed here is one TCR beta chain. Its antigen is currently unknown. A read error may produce the germline difference seen at one junction end. CDR1 is SGHDT, CDR2 YYEEEE, per germline. The CDR3 runs 14 residues. Unique molecular identifiers were built into the TCR beta cDNA libraries. MiXCR was run by TCRdb on the PCR reads, yielding one entry per CDR3 protein. The sample has roughly 620,000 distinct CDR3 sequences; 44% are singletons. The sample comes from a study of post-analysis software for immune sequencing data. For the study at large: Courses of disease covered relapsing-remitting, secondary progressive and progressive-relapsing multiple sclerosis. Whole-study findings and limits: The normalized Chao1 diversity of multiple sclerosis patients was significantly lower than that of controls. About five TRBV segments (TRBV5-6, TRBV5-1 and TRBV20-1 among them) occurred more frequently in patients than in controls.

The TCR comes from a girl between 5 and 17 years old with multiple sclerosis. The chain uses TRBV5-6 and TRBJ1-2, with 11 positions matching TRBD1. The material sequenced was blood. CDR3 protein: CAGSSGTGGYGYTF. Here the CDR3 DNA reads TGTGCCGGCAGTTCTGGGACAGGGGGCTATGGCTACACCTTC.